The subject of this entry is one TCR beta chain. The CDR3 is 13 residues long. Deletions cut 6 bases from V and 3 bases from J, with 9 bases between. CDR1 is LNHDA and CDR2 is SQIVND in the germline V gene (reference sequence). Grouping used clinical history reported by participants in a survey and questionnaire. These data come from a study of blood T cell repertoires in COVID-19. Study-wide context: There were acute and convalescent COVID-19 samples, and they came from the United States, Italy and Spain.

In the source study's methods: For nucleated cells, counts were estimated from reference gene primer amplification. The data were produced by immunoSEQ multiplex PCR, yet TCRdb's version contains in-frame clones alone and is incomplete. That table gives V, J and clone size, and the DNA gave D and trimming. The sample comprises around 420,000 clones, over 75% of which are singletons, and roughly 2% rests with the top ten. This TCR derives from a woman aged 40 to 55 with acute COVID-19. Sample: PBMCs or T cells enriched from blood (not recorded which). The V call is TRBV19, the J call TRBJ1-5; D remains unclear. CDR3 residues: CASRTRDNQPQHF. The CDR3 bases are TGTGCCAGTAGGACCCGGGACAATCAGCCCCAGCATTTT.